The entry that follows covers one T cell receptor beta chain sequence. RNA in amounts of roughly 0.5 to 1 ug was reverse transcribed with random hexamers. A single record per CDR3 protein comes from TCRdb applying MiXCR to the immunoSEQ multiplex PCR reads. The data show about 120,000 distinct CDR3 sequences, over 90% seen once. This CDR3 region has 10 residues. Trimming left V 6 bases short and J 8 bases short, with 7 bases between. Germline CDR1 MNHEY, CDR2 SVGAGI. The data belong to a study of CD8 T cells in Susac syndrome. All included Susac syndrome patients satisfied recently defined diagnostic criteria for definite or probable disease.

The sample consisted of CD8+ T cells from PBMCs. This TCR derives from a human donor with Susac syndrome. The chain joins TRBV6-5 to TRBJ1-1; a possible D gene is TRBD1 (6 bases). The CDR3 loop is CASRQGEAFF. The DNA of the CDR3 is TGTGCCAGCAGACAGGGAGAAGCTTTCTTT.